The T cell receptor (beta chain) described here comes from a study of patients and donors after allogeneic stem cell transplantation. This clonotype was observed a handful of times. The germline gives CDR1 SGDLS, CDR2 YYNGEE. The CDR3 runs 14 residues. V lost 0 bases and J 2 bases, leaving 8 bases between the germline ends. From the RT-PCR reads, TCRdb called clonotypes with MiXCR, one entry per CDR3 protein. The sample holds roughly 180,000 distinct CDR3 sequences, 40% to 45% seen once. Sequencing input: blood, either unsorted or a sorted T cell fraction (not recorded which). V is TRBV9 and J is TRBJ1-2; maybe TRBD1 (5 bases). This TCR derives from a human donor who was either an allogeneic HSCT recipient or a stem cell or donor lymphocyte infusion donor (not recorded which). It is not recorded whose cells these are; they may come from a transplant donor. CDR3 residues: CASSVGTLNYGYTF. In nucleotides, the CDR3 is TGTGCCAGCAGCGTAGGGACACTAAACTATGGCTACACCTTC.